The source of this TCR beta chain is a study of blood T cell repertoires in COVID-19. Study details: There were acute and convalescent COVID-19 samples, and they came from the United States, Italy and Spain.

Trimming stripped 6 bases from V and 4 bases from J, with 15 bases between. Germline V gene data show CDR1 as MNHEY and CDR2 as SVGAGI. CDR3 length: 14 residues. As handled by the study authors: Amplification from reference gene primers served as the basis for estimated nucleated cell counts. Sequenced by immunoSEQ multiplex PCR; TCRdb stores in-frame clones only, minus some. V, J and clone size were drawn from that table, and D and trimming were deduced from the DNA. The table lists roughly 260,000 clones, about four fifths of them singletons. The receptor's source is a young woman with acute or convalescent COVID-19. Source material: peripheral blood. V is TRBV6-5 and J is TRBJ1-2; D may be TRBD1 (5 bases). The CDR3 spells CASSRPTAGYGYTF. The DNA of the CDR3 is TGTGCCAGCAGCCGCCCGACAGCGGGCTATGGCTACACCTTC.